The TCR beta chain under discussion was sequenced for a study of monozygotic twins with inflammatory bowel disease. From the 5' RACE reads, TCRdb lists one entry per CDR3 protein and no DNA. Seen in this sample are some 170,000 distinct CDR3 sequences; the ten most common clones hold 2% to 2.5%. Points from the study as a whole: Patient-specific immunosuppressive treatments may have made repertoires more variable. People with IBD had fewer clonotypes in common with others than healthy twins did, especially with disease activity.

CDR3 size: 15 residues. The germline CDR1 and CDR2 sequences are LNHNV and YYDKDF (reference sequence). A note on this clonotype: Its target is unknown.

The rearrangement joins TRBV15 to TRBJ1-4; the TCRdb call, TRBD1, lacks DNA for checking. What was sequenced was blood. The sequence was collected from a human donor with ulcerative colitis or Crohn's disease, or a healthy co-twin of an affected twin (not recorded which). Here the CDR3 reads CATSREYRGGEKLFF.